The T cell receptor beta chain under discussion was sequenced for a study of early stage breast cancer tumors. Study-wide context: Of approximately 16 invasive breast tumors, about a dozen were hormone receptor-positive, HER2-negative.

The protocol was immunoSEQ multiplex PCR, while the TCRdb copy is restricted to in-frame clones and leaves out a portion. The sample holds more than 55,000 clones, roughly 80% seen once. Germline assignment: CDR1 SGHNT and CDR2 YENEEA. The CDR3 is 20 amino acids. With 1 base clipped from V and 5 bases from J, the junction kept 18 bases outside the gene matches. The rearrangement links TRBV11-3 to TRBJ1-3; 9 bases are a match to TRBD1. This receptor was obtained from a person aged 25-39 years with breast cancer. Specimen: blood. CDR3 nucleotide sequence: TGTGCCAGCAGCTTAGGGGGACAGGGCCGCGCCCCGAAGGGACGAAACACCATATATTTT. Amino acids: CASSLGGQGRAPKGRNTIYF.